The 14 T cell receptor beta chains below were found in one sample sequenced in a study of blood T cell repertoires in COVID-19. The table came from immunoSEQ multiplex PCR; TCRdb's copy has only in-frame clones and leaves some out. The table has about 350,000 clones, approximately 86% seen once. The sample comprised peripheral blood. The receptor set was obtained from a woman aged 55-70 years with COVID-19, enrolled during active disease.

This rearrangement joins TRBV5-5 to TRBJ1-6; tentative D call: TRBD1 (6 bases). V was pared by 1 base and J by 5 bases, with 10 bases between. CDR3 length: 15 amino acids. Looked up from germline, CDR1 is SGHKS and CDR2 is YYEKEE (reference sequence). The CDR3: CASSLTGMNNSPLHF. CDR3 DNA: TGTGCCAGCAGCTTGACAGGGATGAATAATTCACCCCTCCACTTT.

V is TRBV4-3 and J is TRBJ1-5; tentative D call: TRBD1 (6 bases). The CDR3 length is 15 residues. The V and J ends lost 0 bases and 7 bases respectively, with 13 bases between them. Germline-derived CDR1 and CDR2 are LGHNA and YSLEER. CDR3 sequence: CASSQDRGEDQPQHF. CDR3 nucleotides: TGCGCCAGCAGCCAAGACAGGGGAGAGGACCAGCCCCAGCATTTT.

The table lists this clone with a count of one. The V gene is TRBV24-1, the J gene TRBJ2-1; 9 bases are a match to TRBD2. V gave up 4 bases and J gave up 4 bases; unmatched junction bases: 10. Germline assignment: CDR1 KGHDR and CDR2 SFDVKD. This CDR3 region has 17 residues. The CDR3, as DNA: TGTGCCACCAGTGACAGCAAGCGGGGGGCCCCATACAATGAGCAGTTCTTC. Its translation: CATSDSKRGAPYNEQFF.

This clone was counted a few times. The V gene is TRBV11-2, the J gene TRBJ1-5; D gene uncertain. The CDR3 is 14 amino acids. Between the trimmed V and J ends, which lost 0 bases and 6 bases, there was a span of 9 bases. Germline-derived CDR1 and CDR2 are SGHAT and FQNNGV. CDR3 region: CASSLESNGQPQHF. CDR3 nucleotides: TGTGCCAGCAGCTTAGAATCTAATGGTCAGCCCCAGCATTTT.

The chain employs TRBV11-3 and TRBJ2-5; the D is unclear. V was clipped by 1 base and J by 6 bases, with 12 bases between them. The CDR3 has 14 residues. CDR1 SGHNT and CDR2 YENEEA come from the germline V gene. CDR3 in amino acids: CASSLGAAEKTQYF. CDR3 sequence (DNA): TGTGCCAGCAGCTTAGGTGCGGCTGAGAAGACCCAGTACTTC.

V and J are TRBV5-1 and TRBJ2-1; TRBD2 is a possible D gene (7 bases). V was cut by 3 bases and J by 2 bases, with 18 bases left in between. Germline CDR1 is SGHRS and CDR2 is YFSETQ. This CDR3 has 17 residues. Here the CDR3 reads CASSSLGWGGPYNEQFF. In DNA, the CDR3 is TGCGCCAGCAGCTCCCTGGGATGGGGGGGCCCCTACAATGAGCAGTTCTTC.

This clone has only one observation. V gene TRBV2 combines with J gene TRBJ1-2, with D possibly being TRBD1 (5 bases). This CDR3 has 13 residues. In germline, CDR1 is SNHLY, CDR2 FYNNEI. V was pared by 11 bases and J by 0 bases, with 13 bases between. CDR3 residues: CAGTTGANYGYTF. CDR3 DNA: TGTGCCGGAACCACGGGGGCTAACTATGGCTACACCTTC.

The J gene is TRBJ2-6, the V gene TRBV6-2 or TRBV6-3; the D gene is possibly TRBD1 (6 bases). V was pared by 6 bases and J by 0 bases, with 21 bases between. CDR1 and CDR2 from the germline V gene are MNHEY and SVGEGT. The CDR3 consists of 19 residues. CDR3 protein: CASSTQPRDIYSGANVLTF. DNA of the CDR3: TGTGCCAGCAGCACTCAGCCTCGGGACATCTACTCTGGGGCCAACGTCCTGACTTTC.

The chain has TRBV6-1 and TRBJ1-2, with 12 bases lining up with TRBD1. There are 17 residues in the CDR3. J lost 7 bases, V lost 3 bases, and 12 bases had no gene match. CDR1 and CDR2 (germline): MNHNS, SASEGT. The CDR3 loop is CASSETRDRGRGSGYTF. The DNA of the CDR3 is TGTGCCAGCAGTGAGACCCGGGACAGGGGGCGAGGAAGTGGCTACACCTTC.

The V call is TRBV27, the J call TRBJ1-5; no reliable D call. CDR3 length equals 14 residues. CDR1 and CDR2 from the germline V gene are MNHEY and SMNVEV (reference sequence). Trimming shortened V by 6 bases and J by 2 bases, and 11 bases separated the two germline ends. This CDR3 is CASRSLIGNQPQHF. In DNA form, the CDR3 reads TGTGCCAGCAGATCCCTCATAGGCAATCAGCCCCAGCATTTT.

The rearrangement joins TRBV5-1 to TRBJ2-7, with 7 bases fitting TRBD1. The V gene's germline CDR1 is SGHRS and CDR2 YFSETQ. V lost 7 bases and J lost 0; bases outside the gene matches: 10. This CDR3 is built from 15 residues. The chain's CDR3 is CASALIQGSSYEQYF. The CDR3 DNA follows: TGCGCCAGCGCCCTTATACAGGGGAGCTCCTACGAGCAGTACTTC.

This chain joins TRBV5-1 and TRBJ1-3, with D possibly being TRBD1 (6 bases). Germline CDR1 reads SGHRS; CDR2 reads YFSETQ. This CDR3 contains 17 residues. The V end was cut by 3 bases, the J end by 0 bases, with 16 bases between. CDR3 nucleotide sequence: TGCGCCAGCAGCTCATCCGGGACAAAAACCTCTGGAAACACCATATATTTT. The encoded protein is CASSSSGTKTSGNTIYF.

The V and J genes are TRBV14 and TRBJ1-3; TRBD1 aligns across 8 bases. This CDR3 contains 15 residues. V lost 4 bases to trimming and J lost 4 bases; unmatched junction nucleotides: 6. CDR1 SGHDN and CDR2 FVKESK come from the germline V gene. The CDR3 coding sequence is TGTGCCAGCAGCCTATACAGGGGGAAAGGAAACACCATATATTTT. It codes for CASSLYRGKGNTIYF.

The chain is built from TRBV10-3 and TRBJ1-1; D gene uncertain. The length of the CDR3 is 13 residues. V lost 0 bases, J lost 11 bases, and 13 bases lay in between. Germline values: CDR1 ENHRY, CDR2 SYGVKD. The CDR3 DNA reads as TGTGCCATCAGTGAGTCTCTAAGATCCGGGGCTTTCTTT. It codes for CAISESLRSGAFF.